This T cell receptor beta chain was sequenced for a study of blood T cell repertoires in COVID-19. Turning to the study itself: Acute and convalescent COVID-19 specimens originated in the United States, Italy and Spain. Sources were T cells, B-cell-depleted T cells, or PBMCs; the material itself was cDNA or gDNA.

Original processing notes: Amplification of reference gene primers provided the estimated nucleated cell counts. This table comes from immunoSEQ multiplex PCR, and its TCRdb copy is limited to in-frame clones, with some not included. The D gene and trimming were derived from the DNA, and the V and J assignments and clone size from that table. The data show about 160,000 clones, 80% to 90% seen once. Sample: peripheral blood. This TCR was sampled from a middle-aged man with acute or convalescent COVID-19.

This CDR3 is CASSITGSSNTEAFF. CDR3 in DNA: TGTGCCAGTAGTATAACAGGGTCATCAAACACTGAAGCTTTCTTT. The V call is TRBV19, the J call TRBJ1-1; tentative D call: TRBD1 (6 bases). The V and J ends lost 2 bases and 2 bases respectively, with 12 bases between them. Per germline, CDR1 LNHDA and CDR2 SQIVND (reference sequence). This CDR3 contains 15 residues.